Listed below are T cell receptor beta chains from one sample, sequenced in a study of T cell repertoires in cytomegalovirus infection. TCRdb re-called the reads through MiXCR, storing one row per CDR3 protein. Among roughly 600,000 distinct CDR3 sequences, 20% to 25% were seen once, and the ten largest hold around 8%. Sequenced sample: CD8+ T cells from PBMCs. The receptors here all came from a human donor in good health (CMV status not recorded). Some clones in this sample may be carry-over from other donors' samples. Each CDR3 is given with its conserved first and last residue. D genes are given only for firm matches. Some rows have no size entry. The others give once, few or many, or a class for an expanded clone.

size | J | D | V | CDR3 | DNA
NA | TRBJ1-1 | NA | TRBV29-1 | CSVDVISPPTEAFF | TGCAGCGTTGACGTAATTTCCCCCCCAACTGAAGCTTTCTTT
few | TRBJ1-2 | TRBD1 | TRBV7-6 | CASSLGTRGTGYGYTF | TGTGCCAGCAGCTTAGGAACCCGGGGGACAGGCTATGGCTACACCTTC
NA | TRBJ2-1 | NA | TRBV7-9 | CASDRDNRYNEQFF | TGTGCCAGTGACCGGGACAACCGTTACAATGAGCAGTTCTTC
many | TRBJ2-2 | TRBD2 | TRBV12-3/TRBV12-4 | CASSFVVASGGNTGELFF | TGTGCCAGCAGTTTTGTCGTGGCTAGCGGGGGAAACACCGGGGAGCTGTTTTTT
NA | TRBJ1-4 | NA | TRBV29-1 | CSVRGGVPNEKLFF | TGCAGCGTGAGGGGGGGAGTCCCTAATGAAAAACTGTTTTTT
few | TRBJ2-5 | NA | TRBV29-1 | CSGRSETQYF | TGCAGCGGACGGTCGGAGACCCAGTACTTC
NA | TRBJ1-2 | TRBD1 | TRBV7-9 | CASSLAYRLHGQDLDGYTF | TGTGCCAGCAGCTTAGCATATCGGCTTCACGGACAGGACTTGGATGGCTACACCTTC
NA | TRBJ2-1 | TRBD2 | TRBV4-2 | CASSQDNGLAGGRDEQFF | TGTGCCAGCAGCCAAGATAATGGTTTAGCGGGGGGGCGAGATGAGCAGTTCTTC
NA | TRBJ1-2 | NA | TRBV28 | CASSSGVLLRRGYGYTF | TGTGCCAGCAGTTCGGGAGTCTTGCTACGGAGGGGTTATGGCTACACCTTC
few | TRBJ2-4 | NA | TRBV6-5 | CASSYLGAKNIQYF | TGTGCCAGCAGTTACTTGGGAGCCAAAAACATTCAGTACTTC
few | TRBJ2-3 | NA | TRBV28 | CASSLLGHSTDTQYF | TGTGCCAGCAGTTTACTCGGACATAGCACAGATACGCAGTATTTT
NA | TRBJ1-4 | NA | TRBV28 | CASSPGSQGTNEKLFF | TGTGCCAGCAGTCCGGGTTCTCAGGGAACTAATGAAAAACTGTTTTTT
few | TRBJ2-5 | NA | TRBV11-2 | CASSLVPTGETQYF | TGTGCCAGCAGCTTAGTCCCAACCGGGGAGACCCAGTACTTC
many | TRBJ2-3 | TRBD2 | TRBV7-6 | CASSQLAGYTDTQYF | TGTGCCAGCAGCCAGCTAGCGGGGTACACAGATACGCAGTATTTT
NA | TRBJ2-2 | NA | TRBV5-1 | CASSLGQGPGELFF | TGCGCCAGCAGCTTGGGGCAGGGACCCGGGGAGCTGTTTTTT
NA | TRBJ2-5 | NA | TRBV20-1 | CSASRASISPFQETQYF | TGCAGTGCTTCCCGGGCCTCGATTTCCCCCTTTCAAGAGACCCAGTACTTC
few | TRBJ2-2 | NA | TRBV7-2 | CASSRYLNTGELFF | TGTGCCAGCAGCCGATATCTTAACACCGGGGAGCTGTTTTTT
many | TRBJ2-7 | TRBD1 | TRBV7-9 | CASSPRDRGLYEQYF | TGTGCCAGCAGCCCCCGTGACAGGGGGCTCTACGAGCAGTACTTC
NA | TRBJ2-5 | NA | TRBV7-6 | CASSRGPGLGETQYF | TGTGCCAGCAGCCGGGGCCCGGGACTGGGGGAGACGCAGTACTTC
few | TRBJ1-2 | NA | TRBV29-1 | CSVDPGTDYGYTF | TGCAGCGTTGACCCCGGGACGGACTATGGCTACACCTTC
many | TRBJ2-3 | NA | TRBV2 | CASSPGPPPRTDTQYF | TGTGCCAGCAGTCCGGGACCCCCGCCACGCACAGATACGCAGTATTTT
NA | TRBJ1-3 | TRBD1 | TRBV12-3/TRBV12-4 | CASSPGTVSGNTIYF | TGTGCCAGCAGTCCCGGGACAGTCTCTGGAAACACCATATATTTT
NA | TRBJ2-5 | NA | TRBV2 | CASLRETQYF | TGTGCCAGCCTTAGGGAGACCCAGTACTTC
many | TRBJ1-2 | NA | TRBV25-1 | CASSEYYGTRDNFGGYTF | TGTGCCAGCAGTGAATATTATGGGACCCGGGACAATTTTGGTGGCTACACCTTC
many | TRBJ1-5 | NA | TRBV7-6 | CASSHLGWPQHF | TGTGCCAGCAGCCATTTAGGGTGGCCCCAGCATTTT